The 23 T cell receptor beta chains below were found in one sample sequenced in a study of OX40 agonist ivuxolimab in advanced cancers. The repertoire was sequenced with immunoSEQ multiplex PCR; TCRdb's copy has only in-frame clones and lacks some. The sample holds 20,000 to 25,000 clones, about 89% seen once. Source: CD4+ or CD8+ T cells sorted from blood, taken in a trial of the OX40 agonist ivuxolimab. The receptors stem from an adult with an advanced solid tumor such as melanoma, head and neck, liver or kidney cancer.

The rearrangement uses TRBV29-1 and TRBJ1-3, with a possible D match to TRBD1 (6 bases). The CDR3 is 14 amino acids. Per the germline V gene, CDR1 is SQVTM and CDR2 is ANQGSEA. V was pared by 6 bases and J by 4 bases, with 16 bases between. The CDR3 bases are TGCAGCGTCGCAGGGGATCTTTCGGGAAACACCATATATTTT. Residues: CSVAGDLSGNTIYF.

Remarks on this clone: Other DNA sequences within the sample encode an identical CDR3. The CDR3 DNA reads as TGTGCCAGCAGTAGGGTACAGGGTGCTGAAGCTTTCTTT. Its translation is CASSRVQGAEAFF. This rearrangement joins TRBV6-5 to TRBJ1-1; maybe TRBD1 (6 bases). The CDR3 loop spans 13 amino acids. Germline loops: CDR1 MNHEY, CDR2 SVGAGI. V was cut by 5 bases and J by 6 bases, with 13 bases left in between.

The chain couples TRBV12-2 to TRBJ2-7. TRBV12-2 is a pseudogene segment. The CDR3 runs to 12 residues. CDR3 DNA sequence: TGTGCAAGTCGCATAGGGGCCTACGAGCAGTACTTC. This gives the protein CASRIGAYEQYF.

The chain is built from TRBV27 and TRBJ2-7, with D tentatively TRBD2 (5 bases). The CDR3 covers 14 residues. V lost 2 bases to trimming and J lost 0 bases, with 8 bases between them. Germline V lookup: CDR1 MNHEY, CDR2 SMNVEV (reference sequence). The CDR3: CASSLRGNSYEQYF. The CDR3 DNA sequence: TGTGCCAGCAGTTTACGAGGGAACTCCTACGAGCAGTACTTC.

V is TRBV10-2 and J is TRBJ1-5; D perhaps matches TRBD1 (5 bases). In germline, CDR1 is WSHSY, CDR2 SAAADI. V lost 7 bases and J 5 bases, leaving 15 bases between the germline ends. The length of the CDR3 is 14 residues. Here the CDR3 DNA reads TGCGCCAGCACCCAGGGTCGGGGCTATCAGCCCCAGCATTTT. This sequence encodes CASTQGRGYQPQHF.

In this sample, this clone turned up once. The rearrangement joins TRBV12-5 to TRBJ1-5, with D perhaps matching TRBD1 (6 bases). Germline V gives CDR1 LGHNT, CDR2 FRNRAP. This CDR3 region has 15 residues. Trimming cost V 5 bases and J 6 bases, with 17 bases left between them. CDR3 sequence reads: CASGPEQSGVQPQHF. In DNA form, the CDR3 reads TGTGCTAGTGGTCCCGAGCAGTCAGGGGTTCAGCCCCAGCATTTT.

The chain has TRBV30 and TRBJ2-7; possibly TRBD1 or TRBD2 for D (5 bases each). The CDR3 has 13 residues. Germline V lookup: CDR1 GTSNPN, CDR2 SVGIG (reference sequence). The V end lost 1 base, the J end lost 3 bases, and 10 bases lay between the germline ends. The DNA for the CDR3 is TGTGCCTGGAGTGGTGGGGCGGGCTACGAGCAGTACTTC. Residues: CAWSGGAGYEQYF.

The V call is TRBV10-2, the J call TRBJ2-7; D gene unclear. Germline V gene lookup returns CDR1 WSHSY and CDR2 SAAADI. Trimming took off 2 bases at V and 4 bases at J, with 9 bases between the two ends. The CDR3 loop spans 13 amino acids. This CDR3 reads CASSEAHPYEQYF. CDR3 nucleotides: TGCGCCAGCAGTGAGGCACATCCTTACGAGCAGTACTTC.

This chain connects TRBV10-3 to TRBJ2-6; possibly TRBD1 or TRBD2 for D (6 bases each). This CDR3 has 20 residues. CDR1 ENHRY and CDR2 SYGVKD come from the germline V gene. Trimming took 0 bases from V and 1 from J, leaving 19 bases between them. CDR3 sequence: CAISESRDGGGLSGANVLTF. In nucleotides, the CDR3 is TGTGCCATCAGTGAGTCGAGAGACGGAGGGGGTCTTTCTGGGGCCAACGTCCTGACTTTC.

CDR3: CASNYDRNSGNTIYF. The DNA for the CDR3 is TGTGCCAGCAATTACGACAGAAACTCTGGAAACACCATATATTTT. This chain connects TRBV2 to TRBJ1-3; the D gene is possibly TRBD1 (5 bases). CDR1 is SNHLY, CDR2 FYNNEI, per germline. The CDR3 spans 15 residues. V shed 7 bases and J shed 0 bases, with 13 bases lying between them.

This chain uses TRBV10-3 with TRBJ2-7, with D possibly matching TRBD2 (6 bases). V lost 0 bases, J lost 3 bases, and 9 bases lay in between. Germline V CDR1 and CDR2: ENHRY, SYGVKD. This CDR3 region has 14 residues. The CDR3: CAISESGTGYEQYF. DNA for the CDR3: TGTGCCATCAGTGAGTCCGGGACTGGCTACGAGCAGTACTTC.

This clone was observed a single time. The chain has TRBV15 and TRBJ2-3, with D tentatively TRBD1 (6 bases). The germline V and J ends were trimmed by 4 bases and 3 bases, with 14 bases remaining between them. Germline loops: CDR1 LNHNV, CDR2 YYDKDF (reference sequence). CDR3 size: 15 residues. The CDR3 sequence is CATSKSLGATDTQYF. CDR3 DNA: TGTGCCACCAGCAAGTCATTGGGGGCTACAGATACGCAGTATTTT.

The V and J genes are TRBV11-2 and TRBJ2-3; D gene ambiguous. The CDR3 length is 14 residues. Germline-derived CDR1 and CDR2 are SGHAT and FQNNGV. V gave up 3 bases and J gave up 3 bases, with 10 bases separating them. The chain's CDR3 is CASSLPADTDTQYF. The CDR3 nucleotides read TGTGCCAGCAGCTTGCCCGCGGATACAGATACGCAGTATTTT.

V gene TRBV6-1 combines with J gene TRBJ2-5; 11 nucleotides align to TRBD2. V shed 1 base and J 2 bases; nucleotides not matched to a gene: 6. The germline V gene encodes CDR1 MNHNS and CDR2 SASEGT. CDR3 length equals 17 residues. The CDR3 DNA follows: TGTGCCAGCAGTGAAGTAACTAGCGGGGGTCTACAAGAGACCCAGTACTTC. It yields the protein CASSEVTSGGLQETQYF.

V and J are TRBV7-9 and TRBJ1-1; 7 bases match TRBD1. Germline loops: CDR1 SEHNR, CDR2 FQNEAQ (reference sequence). This CDR3 has 15 amino acids. J gave up 1 base and V 5 bases, and 7 bases lay outside the gene matches. The CDR3 nucleotides read TGTGCCAGCAGCCACCGGGACAGTGAGAACACTGAAGCTTTCTTT. As protein: CASSHRDSENTEAFF.

The DNA for the CDR3 is TGTGCCAGCAGTTTGTTCAGGCTCGAGGAGCAGTTCTTC. Translation gives CASSLFRLEEQFF. The chain is built from TRBV27 and TRBJ2-1; D ambiguous. CDR3 size: 13 residues. The germline CDR1 and CDR2 sequences are MNHEY and SMNVEV (reference sequence). V lost 3 bases to trimming and J lost 10 bases, with 13 bases between them.

The V call is TRBV6-5, the J call TRBJ1-2, with 9 bases that match TRBD1. Germline V gene data show CDR1 as MNHEY and CDR2 as SVGAGI. After removal of 5 bases from V and 6 bases from J, the junction contained 4 bases not matched to a gene. CDR3 length: 13 amino acids. The CDR3 DNA is TGTGCCAGCAGTCCCGGGACAGGGAATGGCTACACCTTC. This sequence encodes CASSPGTGNGYTF.

V is TRBV4-1 and J is TRBJ2-3; 7 nucleotides line up with TRBD2. This CDR3 is built from 18 residues. The trim removed 1 base at V and 0 bases at J, leaving 10 bases unmatched. The germline gives CDR1 MGHRA, CDR2 YSYEKL. The CDR3 loop is CASSQAPWDYISTDTQYF. DNA of the CDR3: TGCGCCAGCAGCCAAGCCCCCTGGGACTATATTAGCACAGATACGCAGTATTTT.

The chain recombines TRBV5-1 with TRBJ2-7, with TRBD2 identical over 7 bases. Trimming removed 7 bases from V and 0 bases from J; junction bases left unmatched: 4. The CDR3 spans 13 residues. CDR1 and CDR2 from the germline V gene are SGHRS and YFSETQ. The CDR3 DNA follows: TGCGCCAGCGCCGGGGGGTCCTCCTACGAGCAGTACTTC. Residues: CASAGGSSYEQYF.

This rearrangement joins TRBV11-2 to TRBJ2-1; D is uncertain. Trimming removed 5 bases at V and 8 bases at J, with 10 bases between. The CDR3 is 12 amino acids. CDR1 SGHAT and CDR2 FQNNGV come from the germline V gene. The CDR3 region is CASSPKRDEQFF. The CDR3 DNA follows: TGTGCCAGCAGCCCTAAAAGGGATGAGCAGTTCTTC.

The chain has TRBV6-1 and TRBJ1-3; D gene ambiguous. Trimming took 2 bases from V and 1 from J, leaving 12 bases between them. The CDR3 spans 16 residues. Germline V gives CDR1 MNHNS, CDR2 SASEGT. CDR3 protein: CASSEFEDRSGNTIYF. CDR3 sequence (DNA): TGTGCCAGCAGTGAATTCGAGGATAGGTCTGGAAACACCATATATTTT.

This chain links TRBV4-1 with TRBJ1-2, with D unresolved. The CDR3 runs to 15 residues. Germline V CDR1 and CDR2: MGHRA, YSYEKL. Trimming took 4 bases from V and 1 from J, leaving 13 bases between them. Here the CDR3 DNA reads TGCGCCAGCAGCCGAGATCGGGGATTTAACTATGGCTACACCTTC. It is translated as CASSRDRGFNYGYTF.

The chain has TRBV7-8 and TRBJ1-1; D not certain. V gave up 8 bases and J gave up 1 base, with 8 bases separating them. CDR1 is SGHVS and CDR2 is FQNEAQ in the germline V gene. The length of the CDR3 is 12 residues. CDR3 in amino acids: CASAWGNTEAFF. CDR3 nucleotides: TGTGCCAGCGCCTGGGGGAACACTGAAGCTTTCTTT. The complete variable domain, with remaining parts taken from reference TRBV7-8 and TRBJ1-1, reads GAGVSQSPRYKVAKRGQDVALRCDPISGHVSLFWYQQALGQGPEFLTYFQNEAQLDKSGLPSDRFFAERPEGSVSTLKIQRTQQEDSAVYLCASAWGNTEAFFGQGTRLTVV.